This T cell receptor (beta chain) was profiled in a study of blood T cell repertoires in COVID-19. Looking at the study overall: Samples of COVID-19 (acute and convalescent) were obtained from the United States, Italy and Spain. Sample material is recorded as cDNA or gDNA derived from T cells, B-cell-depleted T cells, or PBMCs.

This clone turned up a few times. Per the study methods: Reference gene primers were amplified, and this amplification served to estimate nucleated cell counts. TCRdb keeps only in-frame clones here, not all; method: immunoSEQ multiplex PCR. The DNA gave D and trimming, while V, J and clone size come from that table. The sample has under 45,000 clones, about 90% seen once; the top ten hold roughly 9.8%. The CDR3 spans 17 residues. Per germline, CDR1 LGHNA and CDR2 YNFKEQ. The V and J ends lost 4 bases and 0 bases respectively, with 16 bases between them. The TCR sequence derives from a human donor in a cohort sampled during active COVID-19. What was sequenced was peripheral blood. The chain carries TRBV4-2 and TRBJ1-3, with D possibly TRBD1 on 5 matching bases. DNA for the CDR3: TGTGCCAGCAGCCCGGACGGGGGGGATTACTCTGGAAACACCATATATTTT. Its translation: CASSPDGGDYSGNTIYF.